This TCR beta chain was retrieved from a study of shared clonotypes between healthy human individuals. Generated by immunoSEQ multiplex PCR, the TCRdb table keeps only in-frame clones and is missing some. Among about 1.1 million clones, 77% were seen once, and the ten largest hold about 0.94%. V lost 1 base to trimming and J lost 6 bases, with 14 bases between them. Looked up from germline, CDR1 is GTSNPN and CDR2 is SVGIG (reference sequence). The CDR3 is made up of 14 amino acids. Sequencing was done on a sample of memory CD4+ T cells from PBMCs. Subset denoted: CD45RA-negative fraction. The V call is TRBV30, the J call TRBJ2-3, with D perhaps TRBD1 (5 bases). The receptor was derived from a man aged 18-30 years in good health. Some clones in this sample may be carry-over from other donors' samples. This CDR3 is CAWSDNNRWDTQYF. DNA for the CDR3: TGTGCCTGGAGTGACAACAACAGGTGGGATACGCAGTATTTT.